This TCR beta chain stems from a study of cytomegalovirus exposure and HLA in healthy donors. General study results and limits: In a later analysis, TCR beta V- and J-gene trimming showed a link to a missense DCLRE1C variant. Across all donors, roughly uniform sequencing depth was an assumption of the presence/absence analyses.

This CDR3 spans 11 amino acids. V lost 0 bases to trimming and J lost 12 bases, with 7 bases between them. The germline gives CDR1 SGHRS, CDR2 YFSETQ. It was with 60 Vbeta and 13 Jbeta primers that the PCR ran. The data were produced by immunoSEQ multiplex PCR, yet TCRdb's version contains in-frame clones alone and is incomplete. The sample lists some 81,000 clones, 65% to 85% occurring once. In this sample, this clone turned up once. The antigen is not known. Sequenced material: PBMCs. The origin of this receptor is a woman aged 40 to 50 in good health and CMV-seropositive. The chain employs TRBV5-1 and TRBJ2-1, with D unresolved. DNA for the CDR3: TGCGCCAGCAGCTTGGGTTTCGGGCAGTTCTTC. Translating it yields CASSLGFGQFF.